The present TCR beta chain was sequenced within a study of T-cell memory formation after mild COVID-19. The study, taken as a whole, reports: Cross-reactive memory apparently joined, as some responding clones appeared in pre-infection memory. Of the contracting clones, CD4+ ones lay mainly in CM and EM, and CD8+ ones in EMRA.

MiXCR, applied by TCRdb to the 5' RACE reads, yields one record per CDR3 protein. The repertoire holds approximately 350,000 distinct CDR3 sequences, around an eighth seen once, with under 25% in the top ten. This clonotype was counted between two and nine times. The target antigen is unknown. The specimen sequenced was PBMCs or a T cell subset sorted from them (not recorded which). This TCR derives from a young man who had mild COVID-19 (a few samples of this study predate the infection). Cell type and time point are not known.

In DNA form, the CDR3 reads TGTGCCATCAGTGAGTTGACAGGTAGCAATCAGCCCCAGCATTTT. Residues: CAISELTGSNQPQHF. The J gene is TRBJ1-5, the V gene TRBV10-3, with TRBD1 as a possible D gene (6 bases). The CDR3 totals 15 residues. V was cut by 1 base and J by 0 bases, with 7 bases left in between. Germline CDR1 and CDR2: ENHRY and SYGVKD.